The source of this T cell receptor (beta chain) is a study of shared clonotypes between healthy human individuals. CD4+ cell separation produced CD45RA+ naive and CD45RA-negative memory subsets. Sequencing used immunoSEQ multiplex PCR; TCRdb keeps in-frame clones, though not all of them. The sample gives roughly 2.2 million clones, more than 80% of which show up once; about 0.39% is in the top ten. About this clone itself: Its antigen is not known. A much larger clone differs by one base, so this may be a read error.

Study-wide results and limits: The sharing of roughly 5% of naive CD4 clonotypes was seen across several donors. The study generally estimated greater richness for naive than memory subsets.

Per germline, CDR1 SEHNR and CDR2 FQNEAQ (reference sequence). This CDR3 contains 16 residues. This sequence originates from a man aged 18 to 29 in good health. Some clones in this sample may be carry-over from other donors' samples. The V and J genes are TRBV7-9 and TRBJ2-1, with 14 bases lining up with TRBD2. Source material: naive CD4+ T cells from PBMCs. Subset specified: CD45RA+ positively selected. CDR3 loop: CASSLTSGRATDEQLF. For the CDR3, the DNA is TGTGCCAGCAGCCTGACTAGCGGGAGGGCCACGGATGAGCAGCTCTTC.